This T cell receptor (beta chain) comes out of a study of T cell responses to AZD1222 COVID-19 vaccine. Data came from immunoSEQ multiplex PCR; TCRdb stores just in-frame clones and leaves some out. The table lists under 110,000 clones, roughly 90% of them singletons, with approximately 5% in the top ten. As for this clone: The junction does not match germline at one end; this may be a read error.

The sample was peripheral blood, taken on day 0 of AZD1222 vaccination. The sequence was obtained from an adult in good health.

CDR3 nucleotide sequence: TGTGCTAGCAGCCCTAGTAAAGGGACAGAAGCTTTCTTT. It translates to CASSPSKGTEAFF. The genes are TRBV7-7 and TRBJ1-1, with a weak D call TRBD1 (6 bases). Per germline, CDR1 SSHAT and CDR2 FNYEAQ (reference sequence). The CDR3 length is 13 residues.